This T cell receptor (beta chain) came from a study of graft-versus-host responses after intestinal transplantation. Generated by immunoSEQ multiplex PCR, the TCRdb table keeps only in-frame clones and is missing some. Here the sample spans 130,000 or so clones, around 90% being singletons. On this clone itself: Its antigen is not identified.

The origin of this receptor is a human donor who received an intestinal transplant. The sample consisted of unstimulated CD4+ T cells sorted from spleen or lymph node cells, taken before intestinal transplant.

CDR3 in amino acids: CASSLGTSGSLQFF. For the CDR3, the DNA is TGCGCCAGCAGCTTGGGGACTAGCGGGAGTCTGCAGTTCTTC. The J gene is TRBJ2-1, the V gene TRBV5-1, with 13 bases that match TRBD2. The CDR3 is made up of 14 amino acids. V dropped 0 bases and J dropped 12; count of bases not matched to a gene: 3. Germline V gene lookup returns CDR1 SGHRS and CDR2 YFSETQ.